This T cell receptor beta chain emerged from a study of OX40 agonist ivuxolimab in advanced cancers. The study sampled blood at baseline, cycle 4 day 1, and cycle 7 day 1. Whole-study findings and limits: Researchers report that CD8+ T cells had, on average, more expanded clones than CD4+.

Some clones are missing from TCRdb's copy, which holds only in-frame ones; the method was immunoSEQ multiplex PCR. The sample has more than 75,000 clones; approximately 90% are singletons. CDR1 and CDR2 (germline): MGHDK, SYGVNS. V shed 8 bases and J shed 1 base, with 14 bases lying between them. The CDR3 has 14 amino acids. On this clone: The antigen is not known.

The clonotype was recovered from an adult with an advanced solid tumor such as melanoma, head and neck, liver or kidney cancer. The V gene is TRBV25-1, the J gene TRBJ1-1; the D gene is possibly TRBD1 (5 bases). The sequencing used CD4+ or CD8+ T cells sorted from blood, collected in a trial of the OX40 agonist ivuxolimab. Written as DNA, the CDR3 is TGTGCCAGCGGAGCGCGGGGGAAGAACACTGAAGCTTTCTTT. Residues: CASGARGKNTEAFF.